Listed below are T cell receptor beta chains from one sample, sequenced in a study of cytomegalovirus exposure and HLA in healthy donors. The protocol was immunoSEQ multiplex PCR, while the TCRdb copy is restricted to in-frame clones and leaves out a portion. Of 75,000 to 95,000 clones listed, roughly 80% are singletons. Sequencing was done on a sample of PBMCs. These receptors came from a woman in her thirties or forties in good health and CMV-seropositive. CDR3s include the opening cysteine and the closing phenylalanine or tryptophan. The order of the fields is D gene, J gene, V gene, clone size, CDR3 protein, CDR3 DNA. D genes are given only for firm matches. Size is stated for part of the rows, as once, few or many counts, or as a class when the clone is expanded.

>TRBD1|TRBJ1-2|TRBV11-2|NA
CASSPPGTVDGYTF
TGTGCCAGCAGCCCCCCCGGGACAGTCGATGGCTACACCTTC
>NA|TRBJ1-1|TRBV4-3|NA
CASSQDLLTEAFF
TGCGCCAGCAGCCAAGATTTACTCACTGAAGCTTTCTTT
>TRBD1|TRBJ2-5|TRBV11-3|NA
CASSTHRGETQYF
TGTGCCAGCAGCACCCACAGGGGAGAGACCCAGTACTTC
>TRBD2|TRBJ2-7|TRBV7-9|NA
CASIGGGRRTYEQYF
TGTGCCAGCATCGGCGGGGGGCGGCGGACCTACGAGCAGTACTTC
>TRBD2|TRBJ2-1|TRBV5-1|NA
CASSLGLAGDEQFF
TGCGCCAGCAGCTTAGGACTAGCGGGAGACGAGCAGTTCTTC
>TRBD2|TRBJ2-7|TRBV29-1|NA
CSVEPTGGEQYF
TGCAGCGTTGAACCAACGGGGGGCGAGCAGTACTTC
>NA|TRBJ2-1|TRBV19|NA
CASSFRGVADNEQFF
TGTGCCAGTAGTTTCCGAGGGGTAGCGGACAATGAGCAGTTCTTC
>TRBD1|TRBJ1-1|TRBV9|NA
CASSVAGTGVRGTFF
TGTGCCAGCAGCGTAGCGGGGACAGGGGTCCGCGGGACTTTCTTT
>NA|TRBJ1-2|TRBV19|NA
CASNEGQRERGNTF
TGTGCCAGTAACGAAGGACAGAGGGAGAGGGGGAACACCTTC
>TRBD1|TRBJ1-2|TRBV11-2|NA
CASSLGQGIYYGYTF
TGTGCCAGCAGCTTAGGACAGGGGATTTACTATGGCTACACCTTC
>NA|TRBJ1-4|TRBV15|NA
CATSRDRGRDKKLFF
TGTGCCACCAGCAGAGATCGCGGCAGGGATAAAAAACTGTTTTTT
>NA|TRBJ1-1|TRBV13|NA
CASSPKGGDGEAFF
TGTGCCAGCAGCCCCAAAGGAGGGGACGGAGAAGCTTTCTTT
>NA|TRBJ1-2|TRBV6-6|NA
CASSYWGRDYGYTF
TGTGCCAGCAGTTACTGGGGGCGCGATTATGGCTACACCTTC
>TRBD2|TRBJ2-3|TRBV7-2|NA
CASSLRTSGGGADTQYF
TGTGCCAGCAGCTTGAGGACTAGCGGAGGGGGGGCAGATACGCAGTATTTT
>NA|TRBJ2-1|TRBV13|NA
CASSGQGRNEQFF
TGTGCCAGCAGCGGGCAGGGTCGGAATGAGCAGTTCTTC
>TRBD1|TRBJ2-7|TRBV9|few
CASSATGVSYEQYF
TGTGCCAGCAGCGCCACAGGGGTCTCCTACGAGCAGTACTTC
>NA|TRBJ1-2|TRBV7-3|NA
CASSFGGATNGYTF
TGTGCCAGCAGCTTTGGGGGGGCAACGAATGGCTACACCTTC
>NA|TRBJ1-2|TRBV28|NA
CASSHRAHRYGYTF
TGTGCCAGCAGTCACAGGGCTCACCGCTATGGCTACACCTTC
>NA|TRBJ1-1|TRBV28|NA
CASSFGNGGTEAFF
NA
>TRBD1|TRBJ2-4|TRBV2|few
CASSARTGENIQYF
TGTGCCAGCAGTGCCCGGACAGGGGAGAACATTCAGTACTTC
>NA|TRBJ1-5|TRBV7-8|NA
CASSPRQRYSNQPQHF
TGTGCCAGCAGCCCCCGACAGAGATATAGCAATCAGCCCCAGCATTTT
>NA|TRBJ2-3|TRBV10-3|NA
CATLSADTQYF
TGTGCCACTCTTTCGGCAGATACGCAGTATTTT
>TRBD1|TRBJ1-6|TRBV19|NA
CASSLTGGRSPLHF
TGTGCCAGTAGTTTGACAGGGGGCAGGTCACCCCTCCACTTT
>TRBD2|TRBJ2-1|TRBV7-2|few
CASSLSSGGSYNEQFF
TGTGCCAGCAGCTTATCTAGCGGGGGATCCTACAATGAGCAGTTCTTC
>NA|TRBJ1-1|TRBV6-5|NA
CASSYGTEGAFF
TGTGCCAGCAGTTACGGGACGGAGGGGGCTTTCTTT
>NA|TRBJ1-1|TRBV27|NA
CASSLSPTGNTEAFF
TGTGCCAGCAGTTTATCCCCGACAGGCAACACTGAAGCTTTCTTT
>NA|TRBJ1-1|TRBV4-1|NA
CASSQDSIYPEAFF
TGCGCCAGCAGCCAGGACAGCATATACCCAGAAGCTTTCTTT
>TRBD2|TRBJ2-5|TRBV7-9|NA
CASSLDTSGTQETQYF
TGTGCCAGCAGCTTAGACACTAGCGGGACCCAAGAGACCCAGTACTTC
>TRBD1|TRBJ1-4|TRBV5-6|NA
CASRKTGEVGATNEKLFF
TGTGCCAGCAGGAAGACAGGGGAGGTCGGTGCAACTAATGAAAAACTGTTTTTT
>NA|TRBJ2-2|TRBV6-1|NA
CASSEQGYHTGELFF
TGTGCCAGCAGTGAACAGGGGTATCACACCGGGGAGCTGTTTTTT
>TRBD1|TRBJ2-7|TRBV4-1|NA
CASSQSPGQGAYEQYF
TGCGCCAGCAGCCAATCTCCGGGACAGGGGGCCTACGAGCAGTACTTC
>TRBD2|TRBJ2-5|TRBV5-6|NA
CASSLGSGLAVETQYF
TGTGCCAGCAGCTTGGGGTCGGGACTAGCGGTAGAGACCCAGTACTTC
>NA|TRBJ2-7|TRBV2|once
CASGLTAVSYEQYF
TGTGCCAGCGGGCTCACGGCAGTCTCCTACGAGCAGTACTTC
>TRBD1|TRBJ1-1|TRBV7-9|NA
CASSVPGQGATEAFF
TGTGCCAGCAGCGTACCGGGACAGGGGGCCACTGAAGCTTTCTTT
>NA|TRBJ1-4|TRBV28|NA
CASSSNLGKNEKLFF
TGTGCCAGCAGTTCCAACCTCGGTAAAAATGAAAAACTGTTTTTT
>NA|TRBJ1-5|TRBV21-1|NA
CASSNPDRGSNQPQHF
TGTGCCAGCAGCAATCCGGACAGGGGAAGCAATCAGCCCCAGCATTTT
>TRBD2|TRBJ2-3|TRBV19|NA
CASSPRTSVTDTQYF
TGTGCCAGTAGTCCGCGGACTAGCGTCACAGATACGCAGTATTTT
>NA|TRBJ2-1|TRBV21-1|once
CASSKRARREGRPTYNEQFF
TGTGCCAGCAGCAAACGGGCTCGGCGGGAGGGCAGGCCGACCTACAATGAGCAGTTCTTC
>TRBD2|TRBJ2-2|TRBV28|NA
CASSLYGAGGPPGELFF
TGTGCCAGCAGTTTATACGGGGCGGGAGGGCCCCCCGGGGAGCTGTTTTTT
>NA|TRBJ2-5|TRBV4-3|NA
CASSMGGETQYF
TGCGCCAGCAGCATGGGGGGAGAGACCCAGTACTTC
>NA|TRBJ2-1|TRBV29-1|NA
CSLESYNEQFF
TGCAGCCTGGAGTCCTACAATGAGCAGTTCTTC
>NA|TRBJ1-5|TRBV15|NA
CATSRDQVGSNQPQHF
TGTGCCACCAGCAGAGACCAGGTCGGAAGCAATCAGCCCCAGCATTTT
>NA|TRBJ1-2|TRBV5-4|once
CASSLDRSGYTF
TGTGCCAGCAGCTTGGACAGGTCTGGCTACACCTTC
>NA|TRBJ2-5|TRBV6-1|NA
CASSEAQYRIQETQYF
TGTGCCAGCAGTGAAGCTCAGTACAGAATACAAGAGACCCAGTACTTC
>TRBD2|TRBJ2-3|TRBV7-2|NA
CASSLGSAGGQHTQYF
TGTGCCAGCAGCTTAGGAAGCGCGGGAGGGCAACATACGCAGTATTTT